This T cell receptor beta chain originates from a study of monozygotic twins with inflammatory bowel disease. Phlebotomy per donor yielded a single 2.5 ml blood sample. Turning to this clonotype: Its matching antigen is unknown.

Researchers used template switching to add UMIs featuring a 6-nucleotide sample barcode. TCRdb reanalyzed the 5' RACE reads and collapses them to one entry per CDR3 protein, without DNA. The sample totals just over 300,000 distinct CDR3 sequences; its top ten clones hold 5.6%. Study-wide findings and caveats: Comparison of concordant versus discordant twins revealed no difference in repertoire similarity, possibly due to limited power. With inverse Simpson as the measure, TCRbeta diversity was lower in IBD patients than in healthy co-twins.

The sequence came from a human donor with ulcerative colitis or Crohn's disease, or a healthy co-twin of an affected twin (not recorded which). Material: blood.

This chain's CDR3 is CAGNLAFGELFF. J is TRBJ2-2 and V is TRBV12-3 or TRBV12-4; the TCRdb D gene call, TRBD2, has no DNA to confirm it. This CDR3 spans 12 amino acids.